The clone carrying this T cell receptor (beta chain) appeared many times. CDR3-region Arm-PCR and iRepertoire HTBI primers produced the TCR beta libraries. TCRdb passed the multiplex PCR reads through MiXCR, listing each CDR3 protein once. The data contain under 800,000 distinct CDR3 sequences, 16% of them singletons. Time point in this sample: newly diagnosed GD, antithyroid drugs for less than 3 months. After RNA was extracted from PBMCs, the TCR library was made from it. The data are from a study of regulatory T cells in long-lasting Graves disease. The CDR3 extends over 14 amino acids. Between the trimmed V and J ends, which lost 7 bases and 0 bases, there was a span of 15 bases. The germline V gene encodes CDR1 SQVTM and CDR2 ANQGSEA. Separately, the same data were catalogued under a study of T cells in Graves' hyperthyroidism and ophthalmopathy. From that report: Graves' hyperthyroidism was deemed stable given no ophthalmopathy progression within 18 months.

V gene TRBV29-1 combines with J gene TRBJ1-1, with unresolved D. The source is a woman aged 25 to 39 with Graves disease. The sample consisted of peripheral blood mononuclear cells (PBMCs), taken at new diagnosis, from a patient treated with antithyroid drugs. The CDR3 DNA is TGCAGCGGGAAGGGTTCCTTGATGAACACTGAAGCTTTCTTT. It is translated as CSGKGSLMNTEAFF.